Listed below are T cell receptor beta chains from one sample, sequenced in a study of blood T cell repertoires in COVID-19. The protocol was immunoSEQ multiplex PCR, while the TCRdb copy is restricted to in-frame clones and leaves out a portion. Among about 310,000 clones listed, about 87% were seen once. Material: PBMCs or T cells enriched from blood (not recorded which). The receptors come from a young woman who had recovered from COVID-19. Each CDR3 is given with its conserved first and last residue. The D gene is left open where the match is weak. Not every row has a clone size; where given, it reads once, few, many or a size class.

clone size,J gene,D gene,V gene,CDR3 protein,CDR3 DNA
NA,TRBJ1-5,TRBD1,TRBV18,CASSSSGGYQPQHF,TGTGCCAGCTCATCATCAGGGGGCTATCAGCCCCAGCATTTT
NA,TRBJ2-7,NA,TRBV5-1,CASSPPGSRYEQYF,TGCGCCAGCAGCCCCCCCGGGAGTCGTTACGAGCAGTACTTC
NA,TRBJ2-7,NA,TRBV6-2/TRBV6-3,CASSYAGYGTSEQYF,TGTGCCAGCAGTTACGCGGGGTACGGAACGAGTGAGCAGTACTTC
NA,TRBJ2-3,TRBD2,TRBV15,CATSTRLAGGDTQYF,TGTGCCACCAGCACCCGACTAGCGGGGGGGGATACGCAGTATTTT
NA,TRBJ2-1,NA,TRBV18,CASSRSLAPSYNEQFF,TGTGCCAGCTCACGTTCCCTAGCTCCCTCCTACAATGAGCAGTTCTTC
few,TRBJ1-1,TRBD1,TRBV11-2,CASSLDRDAEAFF,TGTGCCAGCAGCTTGGACAGGGACGCTGAAGCTTTCTTT
NA,TRBJ2-1,TRBD1,TRBV3-1/TRBV3-2,CASSQNGQADNEQFF,TGTGCCAGCAGCCAGAATGGACAGGCCGACAATGAGCAGTTCTTC
NA,TRBJ2-5,NA,TRBV14,CASSQVARQYF,TGTGCCAGCAGCCAAGTAGCGCGACAGTACTTC
NA,TRBJ2-1,TRBD2,TRBV13,CASSLVPGGGDRNEQFF,TGTGCCAGCAGCTTAGTCCCTGGCGGGGGAGACCGCAATGAGCAGTTCTTC
few,TRBJ2-3,NA,TRBV7-7,CASSSQGRADTQYF,TGTGCCAGCAGCTCTCAGGGTAGGGCAGATACGCAGTATTTT
NA,TRBJ2-7,NA,TRBV16,CASSQSAGRTYEQYF,TGTGCCAGCAGCCAATCGGCAGGGAGGACCTACGAGCAGTACTTC
NA,TRBJ1-6,NA,TRBV6-5,CASRGPWGSPLHF,TGTGCCAGCAGGGGGCCATGGGGTTCACCCCTCCACTTT
NA,TRBJ1-6,TRBD1,TRBV27,CASSLRTGRNSPLHF,TGTGCCAGCAGCCTGAGGACAGGTCGAAATTCACCCCTCCACTTT
NA,TRBJ1-1,NA,TRBV7-2,CATALRTETAEAFF,TGTGCCACCGCGCTTAGGACAGAGACCGCTGAAGCTTTCTTT
NA,TRBJ2-1,NA,TRBV19,CASSIQGFNEQFF,TGTGCCAGTAGTATCCAGGGTTTCAATGAGCAGTTCTTC
NA,TRBJ1-2,NA,TRBV6-5,CASSYYSSNYGYTF,TGTGCCAGCAGTTACTACAGTTCTAACTATGGCTACACCTTC
NA,TRBJ1-2,NA,TRBV3-1/TRBV3-2,CASSQDWLLRADGYTF,TGTGCCAGCAGCCAAGATTGGCTCCTACGAGCGGATGGCTACACCTTC
NA,TRBJ1-6,NA,TRBV30,CAWSVNGGAGSPLHF,TGTGCCTGGAGTGTAAATGGGGGGGCTGGATCACCCCTCCACTTT